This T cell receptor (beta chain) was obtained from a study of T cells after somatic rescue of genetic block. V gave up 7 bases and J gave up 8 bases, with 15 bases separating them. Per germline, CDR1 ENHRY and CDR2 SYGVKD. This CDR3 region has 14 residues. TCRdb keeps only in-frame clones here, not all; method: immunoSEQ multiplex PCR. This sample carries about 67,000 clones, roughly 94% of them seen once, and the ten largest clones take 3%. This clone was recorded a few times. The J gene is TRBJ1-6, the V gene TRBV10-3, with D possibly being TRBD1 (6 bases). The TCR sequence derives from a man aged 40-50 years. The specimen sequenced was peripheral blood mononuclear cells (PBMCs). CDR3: CAIKATGSYSPLHF. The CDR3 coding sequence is TGTGCCATCAAGGCTACAGGGTCCTATTCACCCCTCCACTTT.